This TCR beta chain was retrieved from a study of CD8+ T cells in alopecia areata. Study-wide background: Treated patients were dosed with oral tofacitinib, taking 5 to 10 mg twice daily.

V lost 0 bases, J lost 1 base, and 3 bases lay in between. The V gene's germline CDR1 is MGHDK and CDR2 SYGVNS. This CDR3 contains 13 residues. Concerning this clone: Its antigen is unknown.

Sample treatment: oral pan-JAK inhibitor, 5-10 mg twice daily. Following RNA extraction, reverse transcription yielded cDNA that acted as the sequencing template. Clones were sequenced by immunoSEQ multiplex PCR, and TCRdb holds only the in-frame ones, with some missing. The sample records 180,000 or so clones, 40% to 65% being singletons. Study-wide points: Shared TCR sequences were less clear between patients than in mice, possibly partly from HLA diversity.

The chain employs TRBV25-1 and TRBJ1-1; D not resolved. The TCR originated in a human donor with alopecia areata. The sequenced sample was CD8+ T cells sorted from blood, obtained at week 24, from a patient treated with tofacitinib. The CDR3 DNA reads TGTGCCAGCAGTGAATACGGGAACACTGAAGCTTTCTTT. It codes for CASSEYGNTEAFF.